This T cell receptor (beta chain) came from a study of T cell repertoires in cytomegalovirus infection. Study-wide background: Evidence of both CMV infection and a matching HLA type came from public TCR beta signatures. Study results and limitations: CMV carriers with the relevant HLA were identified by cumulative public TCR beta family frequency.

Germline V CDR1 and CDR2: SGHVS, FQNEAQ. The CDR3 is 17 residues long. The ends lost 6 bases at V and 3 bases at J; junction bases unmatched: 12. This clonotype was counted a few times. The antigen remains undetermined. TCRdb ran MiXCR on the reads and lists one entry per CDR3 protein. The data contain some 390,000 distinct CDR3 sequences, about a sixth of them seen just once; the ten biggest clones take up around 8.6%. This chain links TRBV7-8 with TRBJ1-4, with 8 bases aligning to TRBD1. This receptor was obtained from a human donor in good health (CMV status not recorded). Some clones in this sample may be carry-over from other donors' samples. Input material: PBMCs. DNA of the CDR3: TGTGCCAGCAGTCGTTCAGCCCAGGGGGCACCTAATGAAAAACTGTTTTTT. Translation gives CASSRSAQGAPNEKLFF.